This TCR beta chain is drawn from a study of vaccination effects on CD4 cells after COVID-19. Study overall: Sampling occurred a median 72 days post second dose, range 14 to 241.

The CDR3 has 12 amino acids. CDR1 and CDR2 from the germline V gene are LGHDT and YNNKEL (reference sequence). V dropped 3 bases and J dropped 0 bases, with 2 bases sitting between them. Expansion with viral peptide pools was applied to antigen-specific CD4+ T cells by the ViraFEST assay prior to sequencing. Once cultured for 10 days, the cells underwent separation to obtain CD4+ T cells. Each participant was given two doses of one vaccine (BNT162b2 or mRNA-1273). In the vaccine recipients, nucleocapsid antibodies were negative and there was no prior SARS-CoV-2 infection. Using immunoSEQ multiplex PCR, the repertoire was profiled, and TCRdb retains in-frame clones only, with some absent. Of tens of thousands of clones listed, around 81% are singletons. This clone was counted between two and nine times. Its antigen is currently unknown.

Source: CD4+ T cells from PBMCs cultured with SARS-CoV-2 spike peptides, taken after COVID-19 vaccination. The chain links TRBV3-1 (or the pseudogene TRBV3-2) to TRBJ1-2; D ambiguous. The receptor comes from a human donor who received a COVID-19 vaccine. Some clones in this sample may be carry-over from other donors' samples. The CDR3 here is CASSQANYGYTF. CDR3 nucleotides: TGTGCCAGCAGCCAGGCTAACTATGGCTACACCTTC.